Listed below are T cell receptor beta chains from one sample, sequenced in a study of blood T cell repertoires in COVID-19. Clones were sequenced by immunoSEQ multiplex PCR, and TCRdb holds only the in-frame ones, with some missing. The sample includes roughly 160,000 clones, approximately 84% of them seen just once. The source material was peripheral blood. The receptor source for this set is a young man with active or convalescent COVID-19. Each CDR3 is given without its conserved first and last residue.

V,J,CDR3
TRBV4-3,TRBJ2-1,ASSGLAGSYNEQF
TRBV5-4,TRBJ2-5,ASSLGRAWETQY
TRBV9,TRBJ2-3,ASSLAQITDTQY
TRBV25-1,TRBJ2-3,ASSRQGIGTDTQY
TRBV18,TRBJ2-5,ASSTDRPHQETQY
TRBV5-1,TRBJ1-4,ATSAGSGEKLF
TRBV6-5,TRBJ2-7,ASGLGTSSYEQY
TRBV6-5,TRBJ1-1,ASSYSYQQMNTEAF
TRBV18,TRBJ2-1,ASSPKDRELNEQF
TRBV28,TRBJ2-7,ASAGGTGGYEQY
TRBV6-5,TRBJ1-1,ASSYGDSEAF
TRBV5-1,TRBJ2-2,ASSQGAGTGELF
TRBV9,TRBJ2-2,ASSVERLAGNTGELF
TRBV5-1,TRBJ1-2,ASSSKGAYGYT
TRBV11-2,TRBJ2-1,ASSLISWLRQDNYNEQF
TRBV7-9,TRBJ2-1,ASSPMDEQF
TRBV27,TRBJ2-7,ASSFNRGIGEQY
TRBV25-1,TRBJ2-3,ASSELGVPPDTQY
TRBV9,TRBJ1-3,ASSVEGAPGNTIY
TRBV6-7,TRBJ1-1,ASGPGQPNTEAF
TRBV7-2,TRBJ1-2,ASSLGRAREGYGYT
TRBV18,TRBJ1-1,ATRQGAKTEAF
TRBV10-1,TRBJ1-4,ASSGQGSGTNEKLF
TRBV10-3,TRBJ1-5,AISDREGPQH
TRBV5-1,TRBJ2-5,ASSPRPGDQETQY
TRBV10-1,TRBJ1-1,ASSGDRFGTEAF